This TCR beta chain was identified during a study of blood T cells in healthy people across ages. Regarding the study as a whole: Age brought a roughly linear fall in TCR beta diversity measured per million T cells.

Regarding this clonotype: As yet, its antigen is unknown.

The CDR3 runs 14 residues. V was pared by 0 bases and J by 7 bases, with 10 bases between. CDR1 SGHRS and CDR2 YFSETQ come from the germline V gene. A sample-barcoded 5' primer and a J-beta primer mix were used in a second PCR of roughly 7 to 11 cycles. TCRdb re-analysed the 5' RACE reads in MiXCR, keeping a single row per CDR3 protein. The sample holds around 1,100,000 distinct CDR3 sequences; less than 45% are singletons and the top ten take less than 15%. The sequence came from a man aged 18-30 years in good health. The sample taken for sequencing was blood. The rearrangement uses TRBV5-1 and TRBJ1-4; D call uncertain. The CDR3 loop is CASSLAADLEKLFF. CDR3 sequence (DNA): TGCGCCAGCAGCTTGGCGGCGGACCTTGAAAAACTGTTTTTT.